This TCR beta chain was observed in a study of human T cells and chemical hapten exposure. One entry per CDR3 protein results from TCRdb running MiXCR on the RACE reads. The table has about 140,000 distinct CDR3 sequences, about 10% seen once. Time point given: patch test 2, 6 weeks after DPC sensitization. Treatment here: therapeutic diphenylcyclopropenone sensitization with weekly scalp DPC. This clonotype was sampled from a woman aged 45-60 years with alopecia areata. Some clones in this sample may be carry-over from other donors' samples. This material consisted of whole blood, taken in connection with sensitization to the hapten diphenylcyclopropenone (DPC).

The CDR3 spells CASSQGRDQPQHF. Written as DNA, the CDR3 is TGTGCCAGCAGCCAAGGACGTGATCAGCCCCAGCATTTT. The J gene is TRBJ1-5, the V gene TRBV3-1; D is undetermined. CDR1 is LGHDT, CDR2 YNNKEL, per germline (reference sequence). The CDR3 runs 13 residues. V was pared by 1 base and J by 5 bases, with 6 bases between. The full variable domain, its missing parts supplied by reference TRBV3-1 and TRBJ1-5, is DTAVSQTPKYLVTQMGNDKSIKCEQNLGHDTMYWYKQDSKKFLKIMFSYNNKELIINETVPNRFSPKSPDKAHLNLHINSLELGDSAVYFCASSQGRDQPQHFGDGTRLSIL.